Listed below are T cell receptor beta chains from one sample, sequenced in a study of T-cell reconstitution after alpha-beta-depleted transplantation in children. TCRdb analysed the PCR reads with MiXCR anew, one entry per CDR3 protein. The sample has about 440,000 distinct CDR3 sequences; approximately 41% are singletons. The sequenced sample was PBMCs, obtained before TCRalphabeta/CD19-depleted stem cell transplant. The receptors shown here come from a girl aged 2-10 years with aplastic anemia, due to receive a stem cell transplant. Both conserved end residues are trimmed from each CDR3. The D gene is left open where the match is weak.

CDR3 length	D gene	V gene	J gene	CDR3 protein
14	TRBD2	TRBV5-1	TRBJ2-1	ASRNFPGLAGGEQF
12	-	TRBV20-1	TRBJ1-1	SARVGGRDTEAF
14	-	TRBV4-2	TRBJ1-3	ASSRTWGEAGNTIY
14	-	TRBV5-1	TRBJ2-6	ASGRFSNSGANVLT
14	TRBD1	TRBV5-5	TRBJ2-7	ASSYTGTGILYEQY
11	-	TRBV20-1	TRBJ2-7	SAGQGGYYEQY
13	TRBD2	TRBV7-9	TRBJ2-1	ASSAGTSGTNEQF
12	-	TRBV5-1	TRBJ2-7	ASSLEAPADEQY
12	TRBD1	TRBV5-1	TRBJ1-6	ASSLGQGAQDLH
13	-	TRBV6-5	TRBJ2-5	ASSYSPGAQETQY
12	-	TRBV5-1	TRBJ2-5	ASSLEMSWETQY
12	TRBD2	TRBV29-1	TRBJ2-7	SVKREGLTYEQY
12	TRBD2	TRBV28	TRBJ2-1	ASESGTSGNEQF
11	-	TRBV30	TRBJ2-5	AWKSNGKETQY